This TCR beta chain came from a study of regulatory T cells in long-lasting Graves disease. Germline V gene sequence: CDR1 ENHRY, CDR2 SYGVKD. The V segment lost 3 bases and the J segment 0 bases; nucleotides outside the gene matches: 2. The CDR3 runs to 15 residues. HTBI primers from iRepertoire and Arm-PCR of CDR3 regions yielded the TCR beta libraries. TCRdb re-derived calls from the multiplex PCR reads in MiXCR, one entry per CDR3 protein. The profile shows 350,000 to 500,000 distinct CDR3 sequences, roughly 15% of them singletons. This clonotype has only a few counts. The time point: newly diagnosed GD, antithyroid drugs for less than 3 months. RNA extracted from PBMCs served as the sequencing template. EDTA tubes held approximately 10 milliliters of peripheral blood from each patient. This sample was shared with a second study, whose subject was T cells in Graves' hyperthyroidism and ophthalmopathy. This second study notes: Ophthalmopathy was distinguished from stable hyperthyroidism by 13 V-J signatures.

The TCR sequence derives from a woman aged 45-65 years with Graves disease. J is TRBJ1-5 and V is TRBV10-3; 7 bases align to TRBD1. The specimen was peripheral blood mononuclear cells (PBMCs), collected at new diagnosis, from a patient treated with antithyroid drugs. CDR3 residues: CAISDGTDSNQPQHF. CDR3 nucleotides: TGTGCCATCAGTGACGGGACAGATAGCAATCAGCCCCAGCATTTT.